The next 28 T cell receptor beta chains were all read from a single sample in a study of beta chain features in type 1 diabetes. Reverse transcribing all isolated RNA meant expressed TCRB transcripts were sequenced. Libraries were prepared by immunoSEQ multiplex PCR; TCRdb keeps only in-frame clonotypes and omits some of them. The data show about 700,000 clones, with about an eighth seen just once and approximately 0.022% held by the top ten. Antigens for these TCRs are unknown. The study's findings and limits: Among all four CD4+ subsets, Type 1 diabetes patients had TCRB CDR3s that were moderately but significantly shorter.

The material sequenced was naive CD4+ T cells from blood. Receptors were obtained from a man aged 18 to 35 with type 1 diabetes.

V and J are TRBV10-3 and TRBJ1-2; TRBD1 matches 7 bases. Germline CDR1 ENHRY, CDR2 SYGVKD. The V and J ends lost 11 bases and 6 bases, in that order; junction bases with no gene match: 12. The CDR3 spans 13 residues. This chain's CDR3 is CAARAGTEDGYTF. The DNA of the CDR3 is TGTGCCGCCCGGGCCGGGACAGAGGATGGCTACACCTTC.

The CDR3: CASSVQIYGYTF. CDR3 DNA: TGCGCCAGCAGTGTACAGATCTATGGCTACACCTTC. The V and J genes are TRBV10-2 and TRBJ1-2, with D unresolved. The CDR3 is made up of 12 amino acids. Germline V lookup: CDR1 WSHSY, CDR2 SAAADI. V lost 4 bases and J lost 4, with 7 bases in between.

A word on this clone: In the same sample, other DNA sequences code for this CDR3. J is TRBJ1-5 and V is TRBV30, with TRBD1 as a possible D gene (6 bases). CDR3 length: 13 residues. V lost 0 bases to trimming and J lost 6 bases, with 9 bases between them. The germline gives CDR1 GTSNPN, CDR2 SVGIG (reference sequence). CDR3 sequence (DNA): TGTGCCTGGAGTGTAGGGGGGGCTCAGCCCCAGCATTTT. This translates into CAWSVGGAQPQHF.

This clone turned up a few times. Other DNA sequences in this specimen translate into the identical CDR3. The genes are TRBV5-1 and TRBJ1-1, with 7 bases identical to TRBD1. With 3 bases clipped from V and 5 bases from J, the junction kept 4 bases outside the gene matches. CDR3 length equals 13 residues. The germline gives CDR1 SGHRS, CDR2 YFSETQ. The CDR3 sequence: CASSSTGSTEAFF. The CDR3, as DNA: TGCGCCAGCAGCTCGACAGGGTCTACTGAAGCTTTCTTT.

V is TRBV5-1 and J is TRBJ1-1; D remains ambiguous. The CDR3 extends over 14 amino acids. Between the trimmed V and J ends, which lost 4 bases and 3 bases, there was a span of 13 bases. Germline V lookup: CDR1 SGHRS, CDR2 YFSETQ. CDR3 sequence (DNA): TGCGCCAGCAGCCCGCCTAATCTGGACACTGAAGCTTTCTTT. Protein product: CASSPPNLDTEAFF.

In its sample, this clone was seen a few times. The chain joins TRBV28 to TRBJ2-3; D perhaps matches TRBD2 (5 bases). CDR3 length equals 14 residues. Trimming removed 1 base from V and 6 bases from J, with 11 bases in between. CDR1 is MDHEN, CDR2 SYDVKM, per germline. CDR3 sequence: CASSLFRGWDTQYF. The DNA for the CDR3 is TGTGCCAGCAGTTTATTTCGGGGTTGGGATACGCAGTATTTT.

This clone came up a few times. Other DNA sequences in the same sample also yield this CDR3. The V and J genes are TRBV19 and TRBJ1-5, with 8 bases fitting TRBD1. The CDR3 covers 14 residues. J gave up 2 bases and V 5 bases, and 2 bases lay outside the gene matches. CDR1 is LNHDA, CDR2 SQIVND, per germline (reference sequence). This CDR3 reads CASSGQGGNQPQHF. CDR3 DNA sequence: TGTGCCAGTAGTGGACAGGGCGGCAATCAGCCCCAGCATTTT.

This clone was found once. This sequence joins TRBV18 and TRBJ1-5; D unresolved. Germline loops: CDR1 KGHSH, CDR2 LQKENI. The CDR3 runs 15 residues. The V end lost 2 bases, the J end lost 1 base, and 9 bases lay between the germline ends. CDR3 residues: CASSPSGPSNQPQHF. For the CDR3, the DNA is TGTGCCAGCTCACCATCCGGGCCGAGCAATCAGCCCCAGCATTTT.

The chain employs TRBV2 and TRBJ1-6, with 9 nucleotides matching TRBD1. The CDR3 sequence is 15 residues long. From germline, CDR1 is SNHLY and CDR2 FYNNEI. Germline trimming cut 3 bases from V and 10 bases from J; bases unmatched to any gene: 7. CDR3 region: CASSDPGTGRSPLHF. For the CDR3, the DNA is TGTGCCAGCAGTGACCCCGGGACAGGGAGGTCACCCCTCCACTTT. Filled out from reference TRBV2 and TRBJ1-6, the complete variable domain reads EPEVTQTPSHQVTQMGQEVILRCVPISNHLYFYWYRQILGQKVEFLVSFYNNEISEKSEIFDDQFSVERPDGSNFTLKIRSTKLEDSAMYFCASSDPGTGRSPLHFGNGTRLTVT.

This clone appeared a few times. This chain uses TRBV28 with TRBJ2-3, with 8 bases fitting TRBD1. CDR3 length equals 14 residues. With 8 bases clipped from V and 3 bases from J, the junction kept 7 bases outside the gene matches. CDR1 is MDHEN and CDR2 is SYDVKM in the germline V gene. The DNA of the CDR3 is TGTGCCAGCCACAGGGGGGCAGGGACAGATACGCAGTATTTT. Protein sequence: CASHRGAGTDTQYF.

The chain joins TRBV30 to TRBJ1-1, with TRBD1 matching 7 bases. Germline CDR1 reads GTSNPN; CDR2 reads SVGIG (reference sequence). The CDR3 covers 17 residues. V dropped 3 bases and J dropped 1; count of bases not matched to a gene: 14. CDR3 in amino acids: CAWRSGTASSPNTEAFF. The CDR3 DNA sequence: TGTGCCTGGAGATCGGGGACAGCGAGTTCCCCGAACACTGAAGCTTTCTTT.

The chain couples TRBV14 to TRBJ1-4; D is ambiguous. CDR3 length equals 16 residues. With 3 bases removed from V and 8 bases from J, the gap between germline ends came to 19 bases. Germline V gene lookup returns CDR1 SGHDN and CDR2 FVKESK. This CDR3 reads CASSQARGPPEEKLFF. DNA for the CDR3: TGTGCCAGCAGCCAGGCCCGCGGACCACCGGAAGAAAAACTGTTTTTT.

The CDR3 loop is CASGGPADTQYF. CDR3 nucleotide sequence: TGTGCCAGTGGGGGGCCAGCAGATACGCAGTATTTT. This sequence joins TRBV9 and TRBJ2-3, with D possibly being TRBD1 or TRBD2 (6 bases each). V lost 8 bases, J lost 4 bases, and 11 bases lay in between. CDR1 is SGDLS, CDR2 YYNGEE, per germline. This CDR3 is 12 amino acids long. The variable domain in full, completed from reference TRBV9 and TRBJ2-3, reads DSGVTQTPKHLITATGQRVTLRCSPRSGDLSVYWYQQSLDQGLQFLIQYYNGEERAKGNILERFSAQQFPDLHSELNLSSLELGDSALYFCASGGPADTQYFGPGTRLTVL.

This sequence joins TRBV7-8 and TRBJ1-2; tentatively, D is TRBD1 (5 bases). This CDR3 contains 15 residues. Trimming stripped 4 bases from V and 6 bases from J, with 18 bases between. Germline lookup yields CDR1 SGHVS and CDR2 FQNEAQ. DNA of the CDR3: TGTGCCAGCAGCTATATCGTTAGCAGGGCCGATGGCTACACCTTC. Translated, it gives CASSYIVSRADGYTF.

The chain carries TRBV7-2 and TRBJ2-2, with D tentatively TRBD1 (5 bases). Per the germline V gene, CDR1 is SGHTA and CDR2 is FQGNSA. V was clipped by 0 bases and J by 3 bases, with 11 bases between them. The length of the CDR3 is 16 residues. CDR3 region: CASSLAMGPYTGELFF. The CDR3 nucleotides are TGTGCCAGCAGCTTAGCCATGGGGCCATACACCGGGGAGCTGTTTTTT.

The chain couples TRBV6-5 to TRBJ1-2; tentatively, D is TRBD1 (6 bases). Germline V gene sequence: CDR1 MNHEY, CDR2 SVGAGI. V was cut by 6 bases and J by 3 bases, with 14 bases left in between. There are 14 residues in the CDR3. CDR3 coding DNA: TGTGCCAGCAGACCCGGGACATCGTACTATGGCTACACCTTC. Its protein is CASRPGTSYYGYTF.

A word on this clone: The junction differs from germline at one of its ends, possibly a read error. J is TRBJ2-1 and V is TRBV18; a weak D match, TRBD1 (5 bases). CDR3 length equals 16 residues. In germline, CDR1 is KGHSH, CDR2 LQKENI. In DNA form, the CDR3 reads TGTGCCAGCTCTCCAGGGTTTGTGGTCTCCGACAATGAGCAGTTCTTC. The encoded protein is CASSPGFVVSDNEQFF.

This chain joins TRBV9 and TRBJ2-5; D is unresolved. The J call is doubtful: the DNA matches TRBJ2-7 better. The CDR3 runs to 14 residues. The germline gives CDR1 SGDLS, CDR2 YYNGEE. The CDR3 reads CASSVGRLLHEQYF. The CDR3, as DNA: TGTGCCAGCAGCGTAGGTAGGTTATTGCACGAGCAGTACTTC.

The chain recombines TRBV5-4 with TRBJ2-1; D gene ambiguous. Per germline, CDR1 SGHNT and CDR2 YYREEE (reference sequence). The CDR3 has 14 amino acids. Between the trimmed V and J ends, which lost 5 bases and 5 bases, there was a span of 14 bases. As DNA, the CDR3 is TGTGCCAGCAGAACCCGGGCAGGTAACAATGAGCAGTTCTTC. It is translated as CASRTRAGNNEQFF.

V and J are TRBV19 and TRBJ1-4; D not certain. The CDR3 is made up of 14 amino acids. The germline V gene has CDR1 LNHDA and CDR2 SQIVND (reference sequence). The ends were cut back, 3 bases at V and 4 bases at J, with 9 bases in the middle. CDR3 sequence reads: CASSIPVSNEKLFF. CDR3 DNA sequence: TGTGCCAGTAGTATCCCGGTCAGTAATGAAAAACTGTTTTTT.

As for this clone: This sample also contains other DNA sequences that code for the same CDR3. The chain links TRBV29-1 to TRBJ2-6; D is undetermined. CDR1 is SQVTM and CDR2 is ANQGSEA in the germline V gene. The CDR3 covers 14 residues. Trimming removed 1 base from V and 2 bases from J, with 6 bases in between. The DNA for the CDR3 is TGCAGCGTTGAAGGGGGAACTGGGGCCAACGTCCTGACTTTC. Translated: CSVEGGTGANVLTF.

This clone was counted between two and nine times. Other DNA sequences in this specimen translate into the identical CDR3. This sequence joins TRBV7-9 and TRBJ1-5; D may be TRBD1 (6 bases). V lost 1 base, J lost 3 bases, and 7 bases lay in between. CDR1 SEHNR and CDR2 FQNEAQ come from the germline V gene (reference sequence). The CDR3 runs 14 residues. CDR3 amino acids: CASSLGTDNQPQHF. In DNA form, the CDR3 reads TGTGCCAGCAGCTTAGGGACAGACAATCAGCCCCAGCATTTT.

Concerning this clone: This specimen includes other DNA sequences encoding the same CDR3. The CDR3 DNA follows: TGCGCCAGCAGCCAAGGGCAGGGGGCCGACACTGAAGCTTTCTTT. It is translated as CASSQGQGADTEAFF. The chain combines TRBV4-1 with TRBJ1-1; TRBD1 matches 8 bases. This CDR3 region has 15 residues. V was pared by 1 base and J by 3 bases, with 4 bases of the junction left unmatched. Germline V gene sequence: CDR1 MGHRA, CDR2 YSYEKL.

The rearrangement joins TRBV5-1 to TRBJ2-7, with D tentatively TRBD1 (5 bases). This CDR3 has 15 residues. V lost 0 bases and J 10 bases, leaving 20 bases between the germline ends. Germline loops: CDR1 SGHRS, CDR2 YFSETQ. CDR3 amino acids: CASSLDSVTEPSQYF. The CDR3 DNA reads TGCGCCAGCAGCTTGGATTCGGTGACAGAGCCCTCTCAGTACTTC.

This chain connects TRBV28 to TRBJ2-1; no clear D. This CDR3 region has 13 residues. CDR1 MDHEN and CDR2 SYDVKM come from the germline V gene. V was trimmed by 5 bases and J by 4 bases, leaving 9 bases between them. CDR3 amino acids: CASSPPPYNEQFF. The CDR3 bases are TGTGCCAGCAGTCCCCCCCCATACAATGAGCAGTTCTTC.

This clone was detected only a few times. J is TRBJ2-2 and V is TRBV7-9; D is ambiguous. This CDR3 contains 14 residues. Looked up from germline, CDR1 is SEHNR and CDR2 is FQNEAQ (reference sequence). The V end lost 8 bases, the J end lost 1 base, and 11 bases lay between the germline ends. The DNA of the CDR3 is TGTGCCAGCGGGAACACTGAGAACACCGGGGAGCTGTTTTTT. It translates to CASGNTENTGELFF.

As DNA, the CDR3 is TGTGCCAGCAGCCCTACTATATCTGGGGCCAACGTCCTGACTTTC. Encoded protein: CASSPTISGANVLTF. This chain links TRBV7-3 with TRBJ2-6; D unclear. Germline V CDR1 and CDR2: SGHTA, FQGTGA. The CDR3 is 15 residues long. V was trimmed by 5 bases and J by 1 base, leaving 9 bases between them. Together with reference TRBV7-3 and TRBJ2-6, the CDR3 gives the full variable domain: GAGVSQTPSNKVTEKGKYVELRCDPISGHTALYWYRQSLGQGPEFLIYFQGTGAADDSGLPNDRFFAVRPEGSVSTLKIQRTERGDSAVYLCASSPTISGANVLTFGAGSRLTVL.

The chain has TRBV5-8 and TRBJ2-6; 7 bases are shared with TRBD1. The CDR3 is made up of 15 amino acids. The germline V gene has CDR1 SGHTS and CDR2 YDEGEE. J gave up 0 bases and V 9 bases, and 6 bases lay outside the gene matches. CDR3 nucleotide sequence: TGTGCCAACTCGGACAGGCACTCTGGGGCCAACGTCCTGACTTTC. Translation gives CANSDRHSGANVLTF.